This T cell receptor (beta chain) was sequenced in a study of cytomegalovirus exposure and HLA in healthy donors. Overall study context: In an earlier analysis, approximately 120 million unique TCR beta sequences were found from some 200 million T cells.

Concerning this clone: Its specificity is not known.

The PCR ran on 60 Vbeta and 13 Jbeta primers. The assay was immunoSEQ multiplex PCR, and TCRdb's table has in-frame clones only and misses some. The repertoire holds a few hundred thousand clones, with 80% as singletons. The study, taken as a whole, reports: Most TCR sequences were uncommon, yet certain public TCRs appeared in many donors. Roughly uniform sequencing depth across donors was assumed, possibly incorrectly. A later analysis linked 15,000 to 20,000 TCR beta sequences to HLA alleles at 0.05 false discovery rate.

The receptor was derived from a girl aged 2 to 9 in good health and CMV-seronegative. Source material: PBMCs.

The DNA of the CDR3 is TGTGCCAGCAGTAGGGGGGGCTCTGACGCTGGCTACACCTTC. Its translation: CASSRGGSDAGYTF. The rearrangement joins TRBV6-1 to TRBJ1-2, with D perhaps TRBD1 (6 bases). From germline, CDR1 is MNHNS and CDR2 SASEGT. The V end was cut by 5 bases, the J end by 7 bases, with 17 bases between. This CDR3 is built from 14 residues.